This passage covers 14 T cell receptor beta chains from one sample sequenced in a study of blood T cell repertoires in COVID-19. The assay was immunoSEQ multiplex PCR, and TCRdb's table has in-frame clones only and misses some. Altogether around 25,000 clones are present, around 86% being singletons, with the ten largest covering about 25%. Sequencing input: peripheral blood. These receptors were collected from a human donor with active COVID-19. The donor label of this sample is uncertain.

The chain has TRBV7-9 and TRBJ2-2; TRBD1 aligns across 7 bases. In germline, CDR1 is SEHNR, CDR2 FQNEAQ (reference sequence). The length of the CDR3 is 15 residues. Losses at the gene ends were 0 bases for V and 5 bases for J; bases not matched to a gene: 3. Written as DNA, the CDR3 is TGTGCCAGCAGCTTAGCCAGGGGGATAACCGGGGAGCTGTTTTTT. Translation: CASSLARGITGELFF.

The chain uses TRBV28 and TRBJ1-5; maybe TRBD1 (6 bases). From germline, CDR1 is MDHEN and CDR2 SYDVKM. V lost 5 bases, J lost 0 bases, and 14 bases lay in between. This CDR3 has 16 residues. CDR3 bases: TGTGCCAGCAGTAAGAGCACAGGGAGTAGCAATCAGCCCCAGCATTTT. Translated, it gives CASSKSTGSSNQPQHF.

The chain uses TRBV5-5 and TRBJ2-6; the D gene is possibly TRBD2 (6 bases). The CDR3 totals 16 residues. Germline V CDR1 and CDR2: SGHKS, YYEKEE (reference sequence). V was cut by 1 base and J by 0 bases, with 8 bases left in between. The CDR3 region is CASSLPGDSGANVLTF. The CDR3 DNA reads as TGTGCCAGCAGCTTGCCGGGGGACTCTGGGGCCAACGTCCTGACTTTC.

This chain connects TRBV19 to TRBJ2-7; 8 positions agree with TRBD1. The ends lost 6 bases at V and 3 bases at J; junction bases unmatched: 10. This CDR3 spans 15 amino acids. Germline CDR1 LNHDA, CDR2 SQIVND (reference sequence). The CDR3 nucleotides are TGTGCCAGTAGCTTCCTACAGGGGGTAGGCTACGAGCAGTACTTC. Translated: CASSFLQGVGYEQYF.

This sequence joins TRBV28 and TRBJ2-7; D might be TRBD2 (5 bases). The CDR3 contains 16 residues. The germline CDR1 and CDR2 sequences are MDHEN and SYDVKM. Trimming took off 3 bases at V and 5 bases at J, with 20 bases between the two ends. The DNA for the CDR3 is TGTGCCAGCAGTTTCCAGTTAAGTGGGAGTCCACACGAGCAGTACTTC. Translated: CASSFQLSGSPHEQYF.

This clone has just a few counts. V gene TRBV19 combines with J gene TRBJ1-1; D remains ambiguous. The ends were cut back, 6 bases at V and 1 base at J, with 3 bases in the middle. Germline V lookup: CDR1 LNHDA, CDR2 SQIVND (reference sequence). This CDR3 has 11 residues. CDR3 DNA: TGTGCCAGTAGCTGGAACACTGAAGCTTTCTTT. It translates to CASSWNTEAFF.

This clone has more than one count but fewer than ten. This chain joins TRBV5-1 and TRBJ2-2, with 9 nucleotides matching TRBD2. This CDR3 region has 14 residues. The trim removed 4 bases at V and 7 bases at J, leaving 5 bases unmatched. The germline gives CDR1 SGHRS, CDR2 YFSETQ. The CDR3: CASSLVAGVGELFF. CDR3 DNA: TGCGCCAGCAGCCTCGTAGCGGGGGTCGGGGAGCTGTTTTTT.

The genes are TRBV4-1 and TRBJ1-1, with a tentative D call TRBD1 (5 bases). V was trimmed by 0 bases and J by 2 bases, leaving 22 bases between them. CDR3 length equals 19 residues. Germline CDR1 reads MGHRA; CDR2 reads YSYEKL. In nucleotides, the CDR3 is TGCGCCAGCAGCCAAGACTTCCGTCACAGGACGACAGTCAACACTGAAGCTTTCTTT. This sequence encodes CASSQDFRHRTTVNTEAFF.

The chain uses TRBV9 and TRBJ2-1, with 9 bases identical to TRBD2. The CDR3 is 15 residues long. The V segment lost 0 bases and the J segment 13 bases; nucleotides outside the gene matches: 11. Germline CDR1 is SGDLS and CDR2 is YYNGEE. The CDR3 bases are TGTGCCAGCAGCGTAGAGGCTAGCGGGGATTCATCTCAGTTCTTC. As protein: CASSVEASGDSSQFF.

This chain joins TRBV3-1 (or the pseudogene TRBV3-2) and TRBJ2-2; D may be TRBD2 (6 bases). Trimming shortened V by 4 bases and J by 3 bases, and 9 bases separated the two germline ends. This CDR3 has 14 amino acids. Germline values: CDR1 LGHDT, CDR2 YNNKEL (reference sequence). CDR3 region: CASSLWGDTGELFF. CDR3 bases: TGTGCCAGCAGCCTTTGGGGGGACACCGGGGAGCTGTTTTTT.

The chain uses TRBV7-3 and TRBJ2-3, with 10 bases matching TRBD2. The CDR3 length is 17 residues. CDR1 and CDR2 from the germline V gene are SGHTA and FQGTGA. Trimming at V came to 3 bases and at J to 0 bases, leaving 6 bases not matched to a gene. The CDR3 loop is CASSFTLTSGSTDTQYF. Here the CDR3 DNA reads TGTGCCAGCAGCTTTACTTTGACTAGCGGGAGCACAGATACGCAGTATTTT.

Concerning this clone itself: One junction end disagrees with the germline gene, perhaps due to a read error. This sequence joins TRBV7-7 and TRBJ2-7; D gene unclear. CDR1 is SSHAT, CDR2 FNYEAQ, per germline (reference sequence). The CDR3 sequence is 12 residues long. CDR3 DNA sequence: TGTGCTAGCAGCTTAGGCAGCTACGAGCAGTACTTC. As protein: CASSLGSYEQYF.

V usage is TRBV9 and J usage is TRBJ2-1; D perhaps matches TRBD1 (7 bases). The CDR3 covers 16 residues. Between the trimmed V and J ends, which lost 3 bases and 6 bases, there was a span of 19 bases. Germline lookup yields CDR1 SGDLS and CDR2 YYNGEE. CDR3 nucleotide sequence: TGTGCCAGCAGCGCCAGGGGGGACCAATACCCCAATGAGCAGTTCTTC. Its translation: CASSARGDQYPNEQFF.

The chain carries TRBV7-6 and TRBJ1-4; D might be TRBD1 (5 bases). CDR1 and CDR2 (germline): SGHVS, FNYEAQ. The CDR3 covers 14 residues. V was pared by 5 bases and J by 8 bases, with 15 bases between. CDR3 region: CASSPGHSGEKLFF. Here the CDR3 DNA reads TGTGCCAGCAGCCCAGGGCATTCAGGGGAAAAACTGTTTTTT.